A selection of T cell receptor beta chains follows, all from one sample in a study of blood T cells in healthy people across ages. TCRdb ran MiXCR on the 5' RACE reads and lists one entry per CDR3 protein. The data show more than 1,400,000 distinct CDR3 sequences, 42% seen once. The sample consisted of blood. The receptors were gathered from a woman between 18 and 29 years old in good health. The CDR3 runs from the conserved cysteine through the conserved F or W.

j_gene | v_gene | CDR3aa
TRBJ1-4 | TRBV30 | CAWKVDAAATNEKLFF
TRBJ1-4 | TRBV5-1 | CASSLGAESNEKLFF
TRBJ1-1 | TRBV28 | CASSFGDRGPGTEAFF
TRBJ1-2 | TRBV28 | CASKRQGNYGYTF
TRBJ2-2 | TRBV25-1 | CASSDGRGDTGELFF
TRBJ2-2 | TRBV19 | CASSIPWTGVAGELFF
TRBJ2-1 | TRBV13 | CASSLGRTSGRIYAQFF
TRBJ2-1 | TRBV9 | CASSVGGGALFYNEQFF
TRBJ2-3 | TRBV21-1 | CASPKGGTSGRESTDTQYF
TRBJ1-4 | TRBV10-3 | CAISRDRGEEKLFF
TRBJ2-7 | TRBV5-4 | CASSLVTGTGTYEQYF
TRBJ1-2 | TRBV20-1 | CSSKGSGVGKGYTF
TRBJ1-2 | TRBV5-1 | CASGSTGEVEGYTF
TRBJ2-5 | TRBV4-2 | CASSSRQGMETQYF
TRBJ2-1 | TRBV20-1 | CSARGQGLYNEQFF
TRBJ2-1 | TRBV10-2 | CASSEMGSSSYNEQFF
TRBJ2-3 | TRBV10-3 | CAISGLDRGMDTQYF
TRBJ2-2 | TRBV11-3 | CASSPGIPGELFF
NA | TRBV6-2/TRBV6-3 | CATKGVFGEQYF
TRBJ2-1 | TRBV9 | CASSSLTRGENEQFF
TRBJ1-2 | TRBV4-1 | CASSQGGSSGSGYTF
TRBJ2-7 | TRBV20-1 | CSAPDPKASSYEQYF
TRBJ1-4 | TRBV29-1 | CSVRQTLNEKLFF
TRBJ2-7 | TRBV5-1 | CASSLEALQDCEQYF
TRBJ1-4 | TRBV2 | CASSGTGTANEKLFF
TRBJ2-7 | TRBV7-2 | CASSFRDYEQYF
TRBJ2-7 | TRBV20-1 | CSARDVGGRAWYEQYF
TRBJ2-7 | TRBV4-2 | CASSQDSGTDATYEQYF
TRBJ1-6 | TRBV7-9 | CASSAGMASPLHF
TRBJ1-1 | TRBV10-3 | CAISDIQMNTEAFF
TRBJ2-4 | TRBV7-6 | CASSATQGMSAKNIQYF
TRBJ1-1 | TRBV7-2 | CASSSGPDGTEAFF
TRBJ1-2 | TRBV2 | CASNQQGIGYTF
TRBJ2-3 | TRBV6-5 | CASSYVGDTQYF
TRBJ2-2 | TRBV12-3/TRBV12-4 | CASGGQANTGELFF
NA | TRBV6-5 | CASSYGQGGIYEQYF
TRBJ2-7 | TRBV12-3/TRBV12-4 | CASSFKGAEYF
TRBJ2-3 | TRBV12-3/TRBV12-4 | CASSLRQGTDTQSF